What follows are 8 T cell receptor beta chains derived from one specimen sequenced in a study of shared clonotypes between healthy human individuals. TCRdb's copy holds only in-frame clones and misses some; the assay was immunoSEQ multiplex PCR. The table lists fewer than 2.5 million clones, 93% of them singletons. Sample: naive CD4+ T cells from PBMCs. Subset: CD45RA+ positively selected. The source is a man younger than 35 in good health. Some clones in this sample may be carry-over from other donors' samples.

The chain recombines TRBV11-1 with TRBJ2-3; no clear D. The ends were cut back, 5 bases at V and 14 bases at J, with 26 bases in the middle. The CDR3 loop spans 15 amino acids. The V gene's germline CDR1 is SGHAT and CDR2 FQDESV (reference sequence). CDR3 nucleotide sequence: TGTGCCAGCAGCGCTGACCCCGCTGCCCTTAACCTCCGGTATTTT. It specifies CASSADPAALNLRYF.

The genes are TRBV5-1 and TRBJ2-7, with 9 bases identical to TRBD2. J lost 5 bases, V lost 3 bases, and 9 bases had no gene match. This CDR3 region has 15 residues. Germline loops: CDR1 SGHRS, CDR2 YFSETQ. The CDR3 DNA sequence: TGCGCCAGCAGCTCGCCGGGACTAGCCTTTGACGAGCAGTACTTC. It is translated as CASSSPGLAFDEQYF.

V is TRBV7-3 and J is TRBJ2-7; unclear D gene. Germline-derived CDR1 and CDR2 are SGHTA and FQGTGA. The V and J ends lost 1 base and 3 bases respectively, with 13 bases between them. The CDR3 covers 15 residues. The CDR3 loop reads CASSLRYSRNYEQYF. The DNA for the CDR3 is TGTGCCAGCAGCTTAAGGTACAGTCGGAACTACGAGCAGTACTTC. The variable domain in full, with the rest retrieved from reference TRBV7-3 and TRBJ2-7, is GAGVSQTPSNKVTEKGKYVELRCDPISGHTALYWYRQSLGQGPEFLIYFQGTGAADDSGLPNDRFFAVRPEGSVSTLKIQRTERGDSAVYLCASSLRYSRNYEQYFGPGTRLTVT.

The chain has TRBV28 and TRBJ2-2; D is uncertain. CDR1 and CDR2 (germline): MDHEN, SYDVKM. Trimming took off 7 bases at V and 4 bases at J, with 13 bases between the two ends. The CDR3 is made up of 14 amino acids. The DNA for the CDR3 is TGTGCCAGCATAACCCGACCCGGCACCGGGGAGCTGTTTTTT. This translates into CASITRPGTGELFF.

This rearrangement joins TRBV11-2 to TRBJ2-7; 11 bases are a match to TRBD2. Trimming took 6 bases from V and 6 from J; bases not matched to a gene: 10. The germline CDR1 and CDR2 sequences are SGHAT and FQNNGV. The length of the CDR3 is 15 residues. The CDR3 protein is CASRRPGLAVSEQYF. Written as DNA, the CDR3 is TGTGCCAGCAGGAGGCCGGGACTAGCGGTTTCCGAGCAGTACTTC.

As for this clone: The same CDR3 arises from other DNA sequences in this sample as well. V gene TRBV6-5 combines with J gene TRBJ2-7; maybe TRBD2 (6 bases). V lost 2 bases and J 0 bases, leaving 11 bases between the germline ends. The CDR3 has 15 residues. Germline V lookup: CDR1 MNHEY, CDR2 SVGAGI. In DNA, the CDR3 is TGTGCCAGCAGTTACGGGCGGGGAAGCTCCTACGAGCAGTACTTC. This sequence encodes CASSYGRGSSYEQYF.

In this sample, this clone turned up once. The sample has other DNA sequences that encode this CDR3 too. The chain carries TRBV7-9 and TRBJ1-1; a possible D gene is TRBD1 (5 bases). The length of the CDR3 is 13 residues. Trimming stripped 5 bases from V and 1 base from J, with 8 bases between. Germline-derived CDR1 and CDR2 are SEHNR and FQNEAQ (reference sequence). CDR3: CASSLRENTEAFF. CDR3 DNA: TGTGCCAGCAGCCTCAGGGAGAACACTGAAGCTTTCTTT. Variable domain in full (rest from reference TRBV7-9 and TRBJ1-1): DTGVSQNPRHKITKRGQNVTFRCDPISEHNRLYWYRQTLGQGPEFLTYFQNEAQLEKSRLLSDRFSAERPKGSFSTLEIQRTEQGDSAMYLCASSLRENTEAFFGQGTRLTVV.

The chain couples TRBV28 to TRBJ1-2; 7 bases agree with TRBD1. The CDR3 runs 17 residues. Germline trimming cut 5 bases from V and 6 bases from J; bases unmatched to any gene: 18. In germline, CDR1 is MDHEN, CDR2 SYDVKM. The CDR3 DNA reads as TGTGCCAGCAGTGGCAGGGGGGGGCCTTCCCTATATAATGGCTACACCTTC. This encodes CASSGRGGPSLYNGYTF.